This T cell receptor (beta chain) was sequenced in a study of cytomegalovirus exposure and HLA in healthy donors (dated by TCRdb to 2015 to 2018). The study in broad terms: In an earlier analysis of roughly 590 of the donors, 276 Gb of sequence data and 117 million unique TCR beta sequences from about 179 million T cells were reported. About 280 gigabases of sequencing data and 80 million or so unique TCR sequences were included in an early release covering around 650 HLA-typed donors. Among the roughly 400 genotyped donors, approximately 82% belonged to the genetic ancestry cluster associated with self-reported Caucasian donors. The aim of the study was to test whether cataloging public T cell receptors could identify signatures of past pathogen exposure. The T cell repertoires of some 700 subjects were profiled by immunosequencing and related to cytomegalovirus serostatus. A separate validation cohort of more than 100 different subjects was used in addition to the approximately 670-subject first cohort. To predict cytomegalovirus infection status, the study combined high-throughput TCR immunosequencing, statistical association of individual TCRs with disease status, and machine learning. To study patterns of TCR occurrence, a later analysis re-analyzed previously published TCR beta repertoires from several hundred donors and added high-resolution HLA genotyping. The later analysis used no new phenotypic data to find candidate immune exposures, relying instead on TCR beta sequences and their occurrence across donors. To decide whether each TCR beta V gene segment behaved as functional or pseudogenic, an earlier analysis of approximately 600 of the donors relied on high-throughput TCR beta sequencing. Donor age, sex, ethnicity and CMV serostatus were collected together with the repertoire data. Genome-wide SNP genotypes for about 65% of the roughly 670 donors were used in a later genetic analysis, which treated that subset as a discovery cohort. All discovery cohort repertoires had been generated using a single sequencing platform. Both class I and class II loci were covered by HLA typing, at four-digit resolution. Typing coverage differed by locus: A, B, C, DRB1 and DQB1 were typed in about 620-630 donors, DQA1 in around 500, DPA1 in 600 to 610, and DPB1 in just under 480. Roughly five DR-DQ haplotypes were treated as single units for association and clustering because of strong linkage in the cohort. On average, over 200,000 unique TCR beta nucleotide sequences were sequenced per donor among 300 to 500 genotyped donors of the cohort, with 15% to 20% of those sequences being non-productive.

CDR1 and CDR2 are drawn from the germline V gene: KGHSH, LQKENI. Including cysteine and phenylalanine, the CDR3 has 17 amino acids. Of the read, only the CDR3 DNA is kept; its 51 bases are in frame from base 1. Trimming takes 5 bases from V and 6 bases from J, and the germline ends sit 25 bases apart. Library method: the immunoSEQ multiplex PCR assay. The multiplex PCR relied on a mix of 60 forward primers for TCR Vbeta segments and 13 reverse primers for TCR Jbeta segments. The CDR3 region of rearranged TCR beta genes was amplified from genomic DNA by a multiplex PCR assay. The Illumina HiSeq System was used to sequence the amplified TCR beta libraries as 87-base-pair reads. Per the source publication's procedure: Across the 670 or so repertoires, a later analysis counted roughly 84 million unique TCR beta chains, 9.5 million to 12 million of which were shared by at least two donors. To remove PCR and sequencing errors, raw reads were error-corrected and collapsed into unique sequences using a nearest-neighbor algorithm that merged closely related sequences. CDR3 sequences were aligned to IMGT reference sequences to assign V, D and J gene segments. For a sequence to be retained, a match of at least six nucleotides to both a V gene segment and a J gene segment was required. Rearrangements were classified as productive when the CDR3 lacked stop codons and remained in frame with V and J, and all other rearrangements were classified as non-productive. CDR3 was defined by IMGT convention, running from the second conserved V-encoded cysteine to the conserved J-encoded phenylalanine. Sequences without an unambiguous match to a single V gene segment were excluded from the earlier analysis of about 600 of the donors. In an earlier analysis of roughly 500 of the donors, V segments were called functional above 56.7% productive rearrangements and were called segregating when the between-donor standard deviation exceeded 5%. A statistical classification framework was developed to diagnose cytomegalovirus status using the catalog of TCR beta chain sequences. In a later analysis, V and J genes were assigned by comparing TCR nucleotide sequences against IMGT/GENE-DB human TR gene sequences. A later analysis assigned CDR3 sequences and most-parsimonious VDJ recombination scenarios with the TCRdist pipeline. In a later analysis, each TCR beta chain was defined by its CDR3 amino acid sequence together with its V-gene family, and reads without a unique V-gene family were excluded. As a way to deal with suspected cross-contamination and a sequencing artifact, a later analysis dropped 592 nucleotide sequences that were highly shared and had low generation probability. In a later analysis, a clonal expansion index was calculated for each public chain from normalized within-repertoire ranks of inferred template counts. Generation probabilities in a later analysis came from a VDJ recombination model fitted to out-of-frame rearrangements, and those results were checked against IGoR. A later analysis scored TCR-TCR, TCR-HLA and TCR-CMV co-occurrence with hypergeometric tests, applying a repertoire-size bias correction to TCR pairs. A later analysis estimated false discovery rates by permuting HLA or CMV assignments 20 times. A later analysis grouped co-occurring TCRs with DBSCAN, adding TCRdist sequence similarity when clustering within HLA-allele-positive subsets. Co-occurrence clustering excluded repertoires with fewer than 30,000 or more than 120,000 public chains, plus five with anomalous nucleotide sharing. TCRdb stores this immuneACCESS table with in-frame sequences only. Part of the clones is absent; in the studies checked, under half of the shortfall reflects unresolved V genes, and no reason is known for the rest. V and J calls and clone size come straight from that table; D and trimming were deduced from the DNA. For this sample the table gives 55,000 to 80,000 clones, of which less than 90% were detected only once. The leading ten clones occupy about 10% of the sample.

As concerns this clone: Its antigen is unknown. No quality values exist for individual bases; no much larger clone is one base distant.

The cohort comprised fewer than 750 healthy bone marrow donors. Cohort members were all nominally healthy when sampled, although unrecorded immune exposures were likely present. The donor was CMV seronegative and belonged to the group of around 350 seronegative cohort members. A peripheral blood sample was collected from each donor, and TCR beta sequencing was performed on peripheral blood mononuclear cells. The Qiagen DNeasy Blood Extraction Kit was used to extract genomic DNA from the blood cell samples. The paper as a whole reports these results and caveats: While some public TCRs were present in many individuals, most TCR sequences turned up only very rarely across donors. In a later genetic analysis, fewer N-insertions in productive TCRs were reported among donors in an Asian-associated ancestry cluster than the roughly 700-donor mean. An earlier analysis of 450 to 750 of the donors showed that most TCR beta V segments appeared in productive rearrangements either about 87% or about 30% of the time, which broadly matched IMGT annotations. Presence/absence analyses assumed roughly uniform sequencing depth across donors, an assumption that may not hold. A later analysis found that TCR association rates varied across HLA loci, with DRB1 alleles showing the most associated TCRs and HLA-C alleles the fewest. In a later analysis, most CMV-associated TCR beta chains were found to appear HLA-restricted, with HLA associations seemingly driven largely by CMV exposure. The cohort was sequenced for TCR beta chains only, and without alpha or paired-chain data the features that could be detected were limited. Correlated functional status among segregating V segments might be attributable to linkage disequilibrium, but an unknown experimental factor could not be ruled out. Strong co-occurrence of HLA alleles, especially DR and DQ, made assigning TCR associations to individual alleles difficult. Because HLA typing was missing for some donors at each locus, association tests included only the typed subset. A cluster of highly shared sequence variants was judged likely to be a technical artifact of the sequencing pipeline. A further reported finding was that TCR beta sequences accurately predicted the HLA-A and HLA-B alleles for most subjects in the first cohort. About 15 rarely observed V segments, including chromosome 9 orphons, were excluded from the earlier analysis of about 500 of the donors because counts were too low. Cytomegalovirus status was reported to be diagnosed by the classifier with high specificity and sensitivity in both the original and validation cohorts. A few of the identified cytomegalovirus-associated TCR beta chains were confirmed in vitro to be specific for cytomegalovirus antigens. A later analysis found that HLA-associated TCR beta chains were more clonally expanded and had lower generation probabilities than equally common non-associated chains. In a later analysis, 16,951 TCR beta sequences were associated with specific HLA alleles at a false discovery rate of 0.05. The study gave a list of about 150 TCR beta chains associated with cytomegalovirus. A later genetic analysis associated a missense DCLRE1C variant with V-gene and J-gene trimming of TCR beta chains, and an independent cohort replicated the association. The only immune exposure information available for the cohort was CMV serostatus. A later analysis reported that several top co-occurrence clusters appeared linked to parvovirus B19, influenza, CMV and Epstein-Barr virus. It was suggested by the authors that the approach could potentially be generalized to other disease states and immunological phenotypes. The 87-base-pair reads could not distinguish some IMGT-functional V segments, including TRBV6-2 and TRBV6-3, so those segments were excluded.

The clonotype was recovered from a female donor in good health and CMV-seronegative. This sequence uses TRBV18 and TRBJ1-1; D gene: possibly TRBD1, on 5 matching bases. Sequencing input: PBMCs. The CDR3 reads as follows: CASSSQPPGGGGAEAFF. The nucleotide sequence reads TGTGCCAGCTCATCACAGCCTCCAGGCGGGGGTGGGGCTGAAGCTTTCTTT.